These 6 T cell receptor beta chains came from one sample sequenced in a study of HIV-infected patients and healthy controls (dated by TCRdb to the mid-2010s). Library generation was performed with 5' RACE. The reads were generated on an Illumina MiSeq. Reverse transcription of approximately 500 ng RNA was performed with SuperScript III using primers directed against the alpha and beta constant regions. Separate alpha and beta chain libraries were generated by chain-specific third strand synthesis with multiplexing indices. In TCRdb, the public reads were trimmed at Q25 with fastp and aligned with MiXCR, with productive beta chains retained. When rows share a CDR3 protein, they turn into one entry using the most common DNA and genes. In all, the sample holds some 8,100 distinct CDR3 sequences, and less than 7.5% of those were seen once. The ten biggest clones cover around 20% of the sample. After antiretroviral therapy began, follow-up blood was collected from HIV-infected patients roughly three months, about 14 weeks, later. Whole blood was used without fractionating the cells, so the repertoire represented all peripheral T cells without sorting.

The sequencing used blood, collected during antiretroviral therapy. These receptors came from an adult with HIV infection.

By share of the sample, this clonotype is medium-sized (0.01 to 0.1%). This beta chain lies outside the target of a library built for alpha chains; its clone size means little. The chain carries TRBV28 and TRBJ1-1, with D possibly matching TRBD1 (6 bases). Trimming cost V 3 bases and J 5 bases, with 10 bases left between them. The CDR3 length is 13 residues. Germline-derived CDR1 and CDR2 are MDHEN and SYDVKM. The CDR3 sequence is CASSFGGRTEAFF. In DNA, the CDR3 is TGTGCCAGCAGTTTTGGGGGCCGTACTGAAGCTTTCTTT.

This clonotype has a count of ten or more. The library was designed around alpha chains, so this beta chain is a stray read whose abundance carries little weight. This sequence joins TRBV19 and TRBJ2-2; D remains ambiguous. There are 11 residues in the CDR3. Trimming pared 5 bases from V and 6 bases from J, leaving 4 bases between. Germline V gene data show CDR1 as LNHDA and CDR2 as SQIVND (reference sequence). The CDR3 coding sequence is TGTGCCAGTAGTTTATCCGGGGAGCTGTTTTTT. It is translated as CASSLSGELFF. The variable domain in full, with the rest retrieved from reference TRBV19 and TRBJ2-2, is DGGITQSPKYLFRKEGQNVTLSCEQNLNHDAMYWYRQDPGQGLRLIYYSQIVNDFQKGDIAEGYSVSREKKESFPLTVTSAQKNPTAFYLCASSLSGELFFGEGSRLTVL.

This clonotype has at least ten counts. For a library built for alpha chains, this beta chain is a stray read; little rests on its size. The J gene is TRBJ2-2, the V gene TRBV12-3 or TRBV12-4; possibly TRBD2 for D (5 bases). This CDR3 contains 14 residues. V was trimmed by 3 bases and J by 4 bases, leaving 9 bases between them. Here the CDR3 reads CASSLVGGTGELFF. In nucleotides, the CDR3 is TGTGCCAGCAGTTTGGTTGGAGGCACCGGGGAGCTGTTTTTT.

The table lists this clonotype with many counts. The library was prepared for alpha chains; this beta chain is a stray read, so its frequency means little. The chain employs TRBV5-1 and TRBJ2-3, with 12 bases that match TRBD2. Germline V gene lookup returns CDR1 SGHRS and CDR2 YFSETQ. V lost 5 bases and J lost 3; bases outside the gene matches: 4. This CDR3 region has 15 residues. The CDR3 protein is CASRSGLAGTDTQYF. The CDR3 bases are TGCGCCAGCAGATCCGGACTAGCGGGGACAGATACGCAGTATTTT.

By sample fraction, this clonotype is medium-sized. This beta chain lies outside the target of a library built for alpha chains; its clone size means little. CDR3 in amino acids: CSVVGPTTDTQYF. DNA of the CDR3: TGCAGCGTAGTGGGCCCTACCACAGATACGCAGTATTTT. The chain is built from TRBV29-1 and TRBJ2-3, with D uncertain. V lost 6 bases and J lost 2, with 12 bases in between. CDR3 length: 13 residues. Germline CDR1 reads SQVTM; CDR2 reads ANQGSEA.

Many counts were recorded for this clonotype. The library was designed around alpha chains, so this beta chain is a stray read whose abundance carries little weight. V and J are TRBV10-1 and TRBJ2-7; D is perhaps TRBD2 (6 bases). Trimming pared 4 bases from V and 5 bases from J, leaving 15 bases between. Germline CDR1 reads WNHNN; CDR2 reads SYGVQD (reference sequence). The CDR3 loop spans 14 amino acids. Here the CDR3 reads CASSVGGGGDEQYF. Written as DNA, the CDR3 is TGCGCCAGCAGTGTAGGTGGTGGCGGGGACGAGCAGTACTTC.